This TCR beta chain derives from a study of T cells in women clearing cervical HPV infection. As for the study in general: No precancer developed; the control's incident HPV16 infection cleared within 12 months. Blood came at first lesion visit for cases, post-clearance for controls. Study conclusions and caveats: A classifier using richness and V gene abundances reached an AUC of about 0.83.

Regarding this clone: The antigen is unknown.

The protocol was immunoSEQ multiplex PCR, while the TCRdb copy is restricted to in-frame clones and leaves out a portion. The sample includes some 24,000 clones. Dot-blot hybridization genotyped cervical HPV amplified with MY09/MY11 PCR. This TCR derives from a woman between 18 and 75 years old with a cervical HPV16 infection that either progressed to CIN3+ or cleared (not recorded which). Sequences were obtained from blood buffy coat.

The sequenced CDR3 bases are TGTGCCTACGGGACAGGGGGAGCTAGGGTACTCTATGGT. Protein product: CAYGTGGARVLYG. The whole CDR3 protein reads CAYGTGGARVLYGQYF. The V and J genes are TRBV30 and TRBJ2-4; 11 positions agree with TRBD1. The read terminates 3 residues ahead of where the CDR3 ends, so the germline J gene completes it. This CDR3 comprises 16 residues. Per the germline V gene, CDR1 is GTSNPN and CDR2 is SVGIG (reference sequence).